This T cell receptor beta chain emerged from a study of cytomegalovirus exposure and HLA in healthy donors. Study observations and caveats: Data from an earlier analysis indicated that most TCR beta V segments were productive either about 90% or about 30% of the time.

Both 60 Vbeta primers and 13 Jbeta primers went into the PCR. The assay was immunoSEQ multiplex PCR, and TCRdb's table has in-frame clones only and misses some. Seen here are about 200,000 clones, around 85% observed once, and the top ten hold approximately 0.22%. Germline-derived CDR1 and CDR2 are GTSNPN and SVGIG (reference sequence). Trimming took 7 bases from V and 3 from J, leaving 12 bases between them. CDR3 length equals 12 residues. Turning to this clone: Antigen: not known.

The chain couples TRBV30 to TRBJ1-2, with D perhaps TRBD1 (6 bases). The sequencing input was PBMCs. The TCR sequence derives from a girl aged 2 to 9 in good health and CMV-seronegative. CDR3 sequence: CALAYRDYGYTF. The CDR3 nucleotides are TGTGCCTTGGCGTACAGGGACTATGGCTACACCTTC.